The 26 T cell receptor beta chains listed next were all sequenced from one sample in a study of read filtering for tumor transcriptome and immune sequencing. Molecular barcoded adaptors covering alpha/delta and beta/gamma chains were used on roughly 370 ng RNA. TCRdb re-called the reads through MiXCR, storing one row per CDR3 protein. The table lists around 60,000 distinct CDR3 sequences, about 21% of them singletons. The sample taken for sequencing was a population of CD138-negative cells sorted from bone marrow. Receptor source: a donor at least 40 years old with multiple myeloma.

In its sample, this clonotype was seen many times. This rearrangement joins TRBV7-9 to TRBJ2-5, with a tentative D call TRBD2 (6 bases). This CDR3 is 15 amino acids long. Germline lookup yields CDR1 SEHNR and CDR2 FQNEAQ (reference sequence). V was shortened by 1 base and J by 3 bases, with 12 bases between the two germline ends. CDR3 in DNA: TGTGCCAGCAGCTTAGATCTGGCGGGGAAAGAGACCCAGTACTTC. It specifies CASSLDLAGKETQYF.

About this clonotype: A much more abundant neighbour one base away suggests this may be a read error. The chain recombines TRBV12-3 or TRBV12-4 with TRBJ2-7; D gene unclear. V lost 7 bases and J 6 bases, leaving 10 bases between the germline ends. CDR3 length: 11 residues. CDR3 coding DNA: TGTGCCAGCATACTCGGACCCGAGCAGTACTTC. It specifies CASILGPEQYF.

This clonotype was detected ten times or more. The V and J genes are TRBV20-1 and TRBJ2-1; D uncertain. The CDR3 length is 14 residues. The germline V gene encodes CDR1 DFQATT and CDR2 SNEGSKA (reference sequence). V was cut by 6 bases and J by 2 bases, with 14 bases left in between. CDR3 protein: CSAPSAGTYNEQFF. The CDR3 coding sequence is TGCAGTGCACCCTCGGCCGGCACCTACAATGAGCAGTTCTTC.

This clonotype has a count of ten or more. The CDR3 bases are TGTGCCAGCAGCCAAGCGGCAGGGTTGGCGGAGCAGTACTTC. Its translation is CASSQAAGLAEQYF. V gene TRBV3-1 combines with J gene TRBJ2-7, with a possible D match to TRBD1 (5 bases). The CDR3 covers 14 residues. Looked up from germline, CDR1 is LGHDT and CDR2 is YNNKEL (reference sequence). With 1 base removed from V and 7 bases from J, the gap between germline ends came to 14 bases.

This clonotype was picked up a small number of times. The rearrangement links TRBV11-2 to TRBJ2-3, with 8 positions matching TRBD2. This CDR3 is built from 14 residues. V lost 5 bases and J lost 2; bases outside the gene matches: 3. CDR1 SGHAT and CDR2 FQNNGV come from the germline V gene. CDR3 protein: CASSRTSFTDTQYF. The DNA of the CDR3 is TGTGCCAGCAGCCGGACTAGCTTCACAGATACGCAGTATTTT.

As concerns this clonotype: Given a much more abundant clone one base away, this may be a read error. V and J are TRBV28 and TRBJ2-5, with D possibly being TRBD2 (7 bases). The CDR3 runs 16 residues. Germline lookup yields CDR1 MDHEN and CDR2 SYDVKM. V was shortened by 5 bases and J by 5 bases, with 21 bases between the two germline ends. CDR3 coding DNA: TGTGCCAGCAGTGGGGAGGGGGACGGGGTCTTGGAGACCCAGTACTTC. Amino acid sequence: CASSGEGDGVLETQYF. The whole variable domain, remainder taken from reference TRBV28 and TRBJ2-5, is DVKVTQSSRYLVKRTGEKVFLECVQDMDHENMFWYRQDPGLGLRLIYFSYDVKMKEKGDIPEGYSVSREKKERFSLILESASTNQTSMYLCASSGEGDGVLETQYFGPGTRLLVL.

The table lists this clonotype with many counts. V usage is TRBV12-3 or TRBV12-4 and J usage is TRBJ2-7; D is possibly TRBD1 (5 bases). With 9 bases removed from V and 4 bases from J, the gap between germline ends came to 13 bases. This CDR3 spans 12 amino acids. The CDR3 nucleotides are TGTGCCAGGTTAGGGGATCTATACGAGCAGTACTTC. Translation: CARLGDLYEQYF.

This clonotype came up many times. Here the CDR3 reads CASSRGKGLNTEAFF. In DNA form, the CDR3 reads TGTGCCAGCAGTCGGGGGAAGGGCCTGAACACTGAAGCTTTCTTT. The gene calls are TRBV3-1 and TRBJ1-1; D perhaps matches TRBD1 (5 bases). CDR3 length equals 15 residues. Germline lookup yields CDR1 LGHDT and CDR2 YNNKEL (reference sequence). Trimming stripped 6 bases from V and 0 bases from J, with 14 bases between.

Comments on this clonotype: A read error may produce the germline difference seen at one junction end. This rearrangement joins TRBV15 to TRBJ2-2; no firm D call. CDR1 LNHNV and CDR2 YYDKDF come from the germline V gene (reference sequence). This CDR3 is 14 amino acids long. The CDR3 here is CATGRDRVSGELFF. DNA of the CDR3: TGTGCCACCGGCAGAGATCGGGTTTCCGGGGAGCTGTTTTTT.

This clonotype was counted ten times or more. V gene TRBV5-6 combines with J gene TRBJ2-7; a weak D match, TRBD2 (6 bases). The CDR3 has 13 amino acids. In germline, CDR1 is SGHDT, CDR2 YYEEEE. With 0 bases removed from V and 8 bases from J, the gap between germline ends came to 12 bases. The CDR3 protein is CASSLVEGLQQYF. CDR3 sequence (DNA): TGTGCCAGCAGCTTGGTGGAGGGGCTCCAGCAGTACTTC.

Comments on this clonotype: The junction does not match germline at one end; this may be a read error. The genes are TRBV25-1 and TRBJ2-1; D is uncertain. The CDR3 spans 14 residues. CDR1 is MGHDK, CDR2 SYGVNS, per germline. The CDR3 spells CASWGPEPYNDQFF. CDR3 sequence (DNA): TGCGCCAGCTGGGGTCCAGAACCCTACAATGATCAGTTCTTC.

There are many counts of this clonotype. J is TRBJ1-1 and V is TRBV20-1; unclear D gene. The CDR3 loop spans 11 amino acids. Germline V gene sequence: CDR1 DFQATT, CDR2 SNEGSKA (reference sequence). V was cut by 6 bases and J by 2 bases, with 7 bases left in between. The CDR3 sequence is CSAPSNTEAFF. Written as DNA, the CDR3 is TGCAGTGCCCCGAGCAACACTGAAGCTTTCTTT.

This rearrangement joins TRBV7-6 to TRBJ2-5; 10 positions match TRBD2. Germline lookup yields CDR1 SGHVS and CDR2 FNYEAQ. The V segment lost 5 bases and the J segment 2 bases; nucleotides outside the gene matches: 2. This CDR3 spans 14 amino acids. DNA of the CDR3: TGTGCCAGCAGCCGGGGACTAGCGCAAGAGACCCAGTACTTC. As protein: CASSRGLAQETQYF.

With regard to this clonotype: The final CDR3 position lacks the conserved phenylalanine or tryptophan, pointing to a likely read error. The rearrangement links TRBV2 to TRBJ2-2; D gene uncertain. The CDR3 totals 15 residues. The germline V gene has CDR1 SNHLY and CDR2 FYNNEI. V lost 6 bases to trimming and J lost 1 base, with 12 bases between them. CDR3 sequence: CASSIPPGNTGELFS. Here the CDR3 DNA reads TGTGCCAGCAGCATCCCGCCAGGGAACACCGGGGAGCTGTTTTCC.

A word on this clonotype: A much bigger clone sits one base away, suggesting this may be a read error. J is TRBJ1-5 and V is TRBV28; 8 bases map to TRBD1. The CDR3 is made up of 14 amino acids. V trimming: 8 bases; J trimming: 5 bases; junction bases outside the gene matches: 8. Per the germline V gene, CDR1 is MDHEN and CDR2 is SYDVKM. The CDR3 DNA reads TGTGCCAGCGCGAACAGGGGGGACTATCAGCCCCAGCATTTT. Protein product: CASANRGDYQPQHF.

This clonotype occurred many times. The V and J genes are TRBV20-1 and TRBJ2-5; 7 nucleotides line up with TRBD2. The germline V gene has CDR1 DFQATT and CDR2 SNEGSKA (reference sequence). Unmatched junction bases numbered 9, after V lost 6 bases and J lost 2 bases. This CDR3 has 14 amino acids. In DNA, the CDR3 is TGCAGTGCCAGGCGGGGGACGGCACAAGAGACCCAGTACTTC. Its translation: CSARRGTAQETQYF.

This chain connects TRBV5-1 to TRBJ1-1; TRBD1 might be the D (5 bases). The CDR3 has 14 residues. The germline gives CDR1 SGHRS, CDR2 YFSETQ. Trimming removed 3 bases at V and 1 base at J, with 10 bases between. The CDR3 sequence is CASSWDRQNTEAFF. CDR3 nucleotide sequence: TGCGCCAGCAGCTGGGACCGGCAGAACACTGAAGCTTTCTTT. The variable domain in full, completed from reference TRBV5-1 and TRBJ1-1, reads KAGVTQTPRYLIKTRGQQVTLSCSPISGHRSVSWYQQTPGQGLQFLFEYFSETQRNKGNFPGRFSGRQFSNSRSEMNVSTLELGDSALYLCASSWDRQNTEAFFGQGTRLTVV.

In this sample, this clonotype turned up a few times. The chain couples TRBV7-8 to TRBJ2-5, with TRBD2 matching over 8 bases. CDR3 size: 15 residues. The V segment lost 8 bases and the J segment 5 bases; nucleotides outside the gene matches: 13. Germline loops: CDR1 SGHVS, CDR2 FQNEAQ. The CDR3 here is CASRTPGREAETQYF. The CDR3 DNA is TGTGCCAGCCGCACCCCCGGGCGGGAGGCGGAGACCCAGTACTTC.

This clonotype was counted at least ten times. The V and J genes are TRBV18 and TRBJ2-5; no definite D call. Trimming shortened V by 1 base and J by 3 bases, and 9 bases separated the two germline ends. CDR3 size: 14 residues. CDR1 is KGHSH, CDR2 LQKENI, per germline. The CDR3: CASSPQRSEETQYF. DNA for the CDR3: TGTGCCAGCTCACCACAAAGGAGCGAAGAGACCCAGTACTTC.

As to this clonotype: A single base separates this from a much larger clone, so it may be a read error. The J gene is TRBJ1-5, the V gene TRBV7-9, with 10 bases aligning to TRBD1. Germline lookup yields CDR1 SEHNR and CDR2 FQNEAQ (reference sequence). The CDR3 totals 15 residues. With 4 bases clipped from V and 11 bases from J, the junction kept 11 bases outside the gene matches. The CDR3 sequence is CASSWGTGAFGSQHF. CDR3 sequence (DNA): TGTGCCAGCAGCTGGGGGACAGGGGCCTTCGGGTCCCAGCATTTT.

This clonotype was observed at least ten times. The V and J genes are TRBV5-1 and TRBJ2-1, with D tentatively TRBD2 (5 bases). The V gene's germline CDR1 is SGHRS and CDR2 YFSETQ. This CDR3 region has 14 residues. The ends were cut back, 1 base at V and 2 bases at J, with 7 bases in the middle. The CDR3 nucleotides are TGCGCCAGCAGCTTGTCGGGAACCTACAATGAGCAGTTCTTC. Residues: CASSLSGTYNEQFF.

This clonotype was counted at least ten times. V gene TRBV29-1 combines with J gene TRBJ2-2; D is perhaps TRBD1 (6 bases). V lost 6 bases, J lost 4 bases, and 15 bases lay in between. The length of the CDR3 is 14 residues. Germline lookup yields CDR1 SQVTM and CDR2 ANQGSEA. The CDR3 is CSVKQGTSTGELFF. The CDR3 coding sequence is TGCAGCGTGAAGCAAGGGACAAGCACCGGGGAGCTGTTTTTT.

This clonotype was detected only a few times. DNA of the CDR3: TGTGCCAGCAGCTTAGGCACAGCCAAAAACATTCAGTACTTC. Its translation is CASSLGTAKNIQYF. The chain uses TRBV7-8 and TRBJ2-4; D remains ambiguous. Trimming removed 1 base from V and 0 bases from J, with 4 bases in between. From germline, CDR1 is SGHVS and CDR2 FQNEAQ. The CDR3 spans 14 residues.

In this sample, this clonotype turned up many times. The V call is TRBV6-1, the J call TRBJ2-6; a weak D match, TRBD1 (5 bases). The CDR3 totals 15 residues. Trimming removed 7 bases from V and 1 base from J, with 11 bases in between. Germline-derived CDR1 and CDR2 are MNHNS and SASEGT. The CDR3 DNA reads TGTGCCAGCACCGAGAAGGGGTCTGGGGCCAACGTCCTGACTTTC. Translating gives CASTEKGSGANVLTF.

This clonotype was seen a few times. The chain couples TRBV28 to TRBJ2-2; 8 bases agree with TRBD2. Losses at the gene ends were 4 bases for V and 2 bases for J; bases not matched to a gene: 9. Germline CDR1 reads MDHEN; CDR2 reads SYDVKM. The CDR3 has 17 residues. The DNA for the CDR3 is TGTGCCAGCAGTTCCCCACTCGGGGGGGTAAACACCGGGGAGCTGTTTTTT. Its protein product is CASSSPLGGVNTGELFF.

As concerns this clonotype: At one end the junction does not follow the germline gene, possibly because of a read error. This chain joins TRBV7-8 and TRBJ2-7; D may correspond to TRBD1 or TRBD2 (5 bases each). The CDR3 has 12 residues. Germline lookup yields CDR1 SGHVS and CDR2 FQNEAQ. CDR3 coding DNA: TGTGCCAGCAGCCTGGGGGAGTACGATCAGTACTTC. Translating it yields CASSLGEYDQYF.